This T cell receptor beta chain originates from a study of shared T cell receptors in the human thymus. The protocol was immunoSEQ multiplex PCR, while the TCRdb copy is restricted to in-frame clones and leaves out a portion. The sample holds about 710,000 clones; approximately 89% are singletons and the top ten take 0.0094%. The same sample was also studied in work on human thymus T cells. According to that study: Donors were healthy Finnish babies undergoing corrective operations for congenital heart defects. Unrelated individuals reportedly shared highly overlapping thymic TCR repertoires.

The sample comprised thymocytes. This TCR was sampled from a boy under three years old with a congenital heart defect.

In DNA form, the CDR3 reads TGCGCCAGCAGCCAAGATTGGCAGCAAGAGACCCAGTACTTC. Translating it yields CASSQDWQQETQYF. V is TRBV4-3 and J is TRBJ2-5; no definite D call. Trimming cost V 0 bases and J 2 bases, with 7 bases left between them. CDR1 and CDR2 (germline): LGHNA, YSLEER. CDR3 length equals 14 residues.